A single sample is the source of the 22 T cell receptor beta chains below, sequenced in a study of blood T cells in healthy people across ages. A second PCR, run for roughly 7 to 12 cycles, used a sample-barcoded 5' primer plus a J-beta primer mix. Each CDR3 protein is one row after TCRdb ran MiXCR on the 5' RACE reads. The sample holds 1.5 million to 2 million distinct CDR3 sequences, 49% seen once. The sample was blood. The receptor set was obtained from a woman in her forties in good health.

The chain uses TRBV7-2 and TRBJ2-7; 10 nucleotides agree with TRBD1. After removal of 3 bases from V and 3 bases from J, the junction contained 11 bases not matched to a gene. Germline V gene sequence: CDR1 SGHTA, CDR2 FQGNSA. This CDR3 is built from 17 residues. The CDR3: CASSFGTGATGGYEQYF. The CDR3 DNA follows: TGTGCCAGCAGCTTCGGGACAGGGGCTACCGGAGGCTACGAGCAGTACTTC.

This clonotype has just one count. The chain carries TRBV29-1 and TRBJ2-2, with unresolved D. Germline V CDR1 and CDR2: SQVTM, ANQGSEA. This CDR3 is 12 amino acids long. Trimming took 6 bases from V and 5 from J, leaving 10 bases between them. The CDR3 nucleotides are TGCAGCGTATCGATCCCTACCGGGGAGCTGTTTTTT. Its translation is CSVSIPTGELFF.

The chain uses TRBV24-1 and TRBJ2-5; the match to TRBD2 covers 10 bases. Losses at the gene ends were 9 bases for V and 2 bases for J; bases not matched to a gene: 8. CDR1 and CDR2 (germline): KGHDR, SFDVKD. The length of the CDR3 is 15 residues. Here the CDR3 DNA reads TGTGCCACCTCTCGAACTAGCGGGGAACAAGAGACCCAGTACTTC. It specifies CATSRTSGEQETQYF.

V gene TRBV12-3 or TRBV12-4 combines with J gene TRBJ1-5; D is perhaps TRBD1 (5 bases). The length of the CDR3 is 17 residues. Trimming pared 5 bases from V and 1 base from J, leaving 18 bases between. Here the CDR3 reads CASSPLTRVGSNQPQHF. The CDR3 DNA follows: TGTGCCAGCAGTCCCTTGACCAGGGTTGGGAGCAATCAGCCCCAGCATTTT.

This clonotype showed up many times. CDR3 sequence (DNA): TGCAGTGCTAGAGATCCAGGGATGAATTCACCCCTCCACTTT. Its translation: CSARDPGMNSPLHF. The chain carries TRBV20-1 and TRBJ1-6, with D possibly being TRBD1 (5 bases). CDR1 is DFQATT, CDR2 SNEGSKA, per germline (reference sequence). The CDR3 runs 14 residues. V lost 0 bases and J lost 7, with 10 bases in between.

This chain links TRBV12-3 or TRBV12-4 with TRBJ2-1; 7 nucleotides agree with TRBD1. The trim removed 10 bases at V and 9 bases at J, leaving 15 bases unmatched. CDR3 length: 14 amino acids. The CDR3 DNA sequence: TGTGCCACCGAAGAAATGACAGGGAATGGTGAGCAGTTCTTC. Amino acids: CATEEMTGNGEQFF.

This chain links TRBV5-1 with TRBJ2-1; 10 positions match TRBD1. With 2 bases clipped from V and 13 bases from J, the junction kept 12 bases outside the gene matches. Germline values: CDR1 SGHRS, CDR2 YFSETQ. The CDR3 loop spans 15 amino acids. Here the CDR3 reads CASSFATPGTGEQFF. The CDR3 DNA reads as TGCGCCAGCAGCTTTGCAACCCCGGGGACAGGGGAACAGTTCTTC. The whole variable domain, filled in from reference TRBV5-1 and TRBJ2-1, reads KAGVTQTPRYLIKTRGQQVTLSCSPISGHRSVSWYQQTPGQGLQFLFEYFSETQRNKGNFPGRFSGRQFSNSRSEMNVSTLELGDSALYLCASSFATPGTGEQFFGPGTRLTVL.

The gene calls are TRBV7-2 and TRBJ2-5, with D unresolved. Germline V gene lookup returns CDR1 SGHTA and CDR2 FQGNSA. V gave up 8 bases and J gave up 5 bases, with 15 bases separating them. The CDR3 contains 13 residues. The CDR3 DNA reads TGTGCCAGCTCGGGCCTGTCGATGGAGACCCAGTACTTC. This codes for CASSGLSMETQYF.

The table lists this clonotype with a count of one. The V call is TRBV6-1, the J call TRBJ2-1; D not certain. The V gene's germline CDR1 is MNHNS and CDR2 SASEGT. The CDR3 loop spans 12 amino acids. The V end lost 7 bases, the J end lost 4 bases, and 8 bases lay between the germline ends. The CDR3 sequence is CASTSEYNEQFF. CDR3 DNA: TGTGCCAGCACCTCAGAGTACAATGAGCAGTTCTTC.

The V gene is TRBV11-1, the J gene TRBJ2-3; 12 bases fit TRBD2. Germline V gives CDR1 SGHAT, CDR2 FQDESV (reference sequence). The CDR3 spans 17 residues. J was trimmed by 1 base and V by 5 bases; bases with no gene match: 7. The CDR3 DNA reads as TGTGCCAGCAGCCCCCGGACTAGCGGGGTAGGCACAGATACGCAGTATTTT. Protein: CASSPRTSGVGTDTQYF.

The DNA of the CDR3 is TGTGCCATCAGTGTTCGGGGACTAGCGGGGGAGGATACGCAGTATTTT. This translates into CAISVRGLAGEDTQYF. J is TRBJ2-3 and V is TRBV10-3; 14 positions agree with TRBD2. CDR3 length: 16 residues. Germline V gene lookup returns CDR1 ENHRY and CDR2 SYGVKD. V lost 4 bases and J lost 6; bases outside the gene matches: 6.

This chain links TRBV2 with TRBJ2-1; the match to TRBD2 covers 9 bases. Germline CDR1 reads SNHLY; CDR2 reads FYNNEI. This CDR3 is built from 15 residues. The V segment lost 2 bases and the J segment 2 bases; nucleotides outside the gene matches: 1. The CDR3 DNA is TGTGCCAGCAGTGAACTAGCGGGGACCTACAATGAGCAGTTCTTC. It is translated as CASSELAGTYNEQFF.

This clonotype was counted between two and nine times. The chain has TRBV6-5 and TRBJ2-7, with D perhaps given as TRBD1 or TRBD2 (5 bases each). The germline V gene encodes CDR1 MNHEY and CDR2 SVGAGI. The CDR3 loop spans 14 amino acids. Trimming took 6 bases from V and 6 from J, leaving 18 bases between them. In DNA, the CDR3 is TGTGCCAGCAGCCCCTTAGAGGGGTTGTCCGAGCAGTACTTC. This gives the protein CASSPLEGLSEQYF.

Here the CDR3 reads CASSNGLAGKNNEQFF. In nucleotides, the CDR3 is TGTGCCAGCAGCAACGGACTAGCGGGGAAGAACAATGAGCAGTTCTTC. The genes are TRBV6-2 or TRBV6-3 and TRBJ2-1, with 12 bases lining up with TRBD2. The CDR3 has 16 residues. Per germline, CDR1 MNHEY and CDR2 SVGEGT. V lost 6 bases and J lost 5; bases outside the gene matches: 8.

The chain links TRBV27 to TRBJ2-5, with 8 positions matching TRBD1. The CDR3 totals 13 residues. V shed 4 bases and J 6 bases; nucleotides not matched to a gene: 4. Germline CDR1 MNHEY, CDR2 SMNVEV (reference sequence). CDR3 amino acids: CASSSHRGKTQYF. In DNA, the CDR3 is TGTGCCAGCAGTTCGCACAGGGGGAAGACCCAGTACTTC.

This clonotype occurred a few times. This chain uses TRBV5-1 with TRBJ2-6, with a tentative D call TRBD1 (6 bases). CDR3 length: 17 amino acids. The ends were cut back, 5 bases at V and 0 bases at J, with 15 bases in the middle. CDR1 is SGHRS and CDR2 is YFSETQ in the germline V gene. Here the CDR3 DNA reads TGCGCCAGCAGACCTGGACAGCTTGCCTCTGGGGCCAACGTCCTGACTTTC. This gives the protein CASRPGQLASGANVLTF.

The rearrangement uses TRBV12-3 or TRBV12-4 and TRBJ2-4; the match to TRBD2 covers 9 bases. Trimming cost V 10 bases and J 6 bases; bases outside gene matches: 13. The CDR3 sequence is 15 residues long. In DNA form, the CDR3 reads TGTGCCACCAAACTCGGCGGGGGGGCGGGAAACATTCAGTACTTC. Protein product: CATKLGGGAGNIQYF.

The chain couples TRBV9 to TRBJ2-1, with 7 bases matching TRBD1. Trimming took 3 bases from V and 3 from J; bases not matched to a gene: 12. The CDR3 has 17 amino acids. CDR1 is SGDLS, CDR2 YYNGEE, per germline. CDR3 sequence reads: CASSETLGTDNYNEQFF. Here the CDR3 DNA reads TGTGCCAGCAGCGAGACCTTGGGGACAGACAACTACAATGAGCAGTTCTTC.

This rearrangement joins TRBV2 to TRBJ2-1; the match to TRBD1 covers 7 bases. This CDR3 spans 13 amino acids. V dropped 6 bases and J dropped 13; count of bases not matched to a gene: 12. Germline V gene data show CDR1 as SNHLY and CDR2 as FYNNEI. The CDR3: CASRSGQRETQFF. The CDR3 region has the DNA TGTGCCAGCAGGTCGGGACAGAGAGAGACCCAGTTCTTC.

V usage is TRBV9 and J usage is TRBJ2-3; D is uncertain. The CDR3 covers 14 residues. Germline V gives CDR1 SGDLS, CDR2 YYNGEE. Deletions cut 3 bases from V and 7 bases from J, with 15 bases between. The CDR3 sequence is CASSEGSPPHTQYF. The DNA of the CDR3 is TGTGCCAGCAGCGAAGGCTCTCCTCCCCATACGCAGTATTTT.

CDR3: CASSGRLAVDNEQYF. The CDR3 DNA reads as TGTGCCAGCAGCGGCCGACTAGCGGTCGACAATGAGCAGTACTTC. V and J are TRBV7-9 and TRBJ2-5; 9 bases match TRBD2. CDR3 length equals 15 residues. CDR1 SEHNR and CDR2 FQNEAQ come from the germline V gene (reference sequence). After removal of 5 bases from V and 11 bases from J, the junction contained 15 bases not matched to a gene.

The chain couples TRBV6-6 to TRBJ2-5; D is perhaps TRBD1 (6 bases). V was pared by 6 bases and J by 7 bases, with 21 bases between. The germline V gene encodes CDR1 MNHNY and CDR2 SVGAGI (reference sequence). This CDR3 region has 15 residues. CDR3 in amino acids: CASSYSEGELGTQYF. CDR3 bases: TGTGCCAGCAGCTACAGCGAGGGGGAACTGGGGACCCAGTACTTC.